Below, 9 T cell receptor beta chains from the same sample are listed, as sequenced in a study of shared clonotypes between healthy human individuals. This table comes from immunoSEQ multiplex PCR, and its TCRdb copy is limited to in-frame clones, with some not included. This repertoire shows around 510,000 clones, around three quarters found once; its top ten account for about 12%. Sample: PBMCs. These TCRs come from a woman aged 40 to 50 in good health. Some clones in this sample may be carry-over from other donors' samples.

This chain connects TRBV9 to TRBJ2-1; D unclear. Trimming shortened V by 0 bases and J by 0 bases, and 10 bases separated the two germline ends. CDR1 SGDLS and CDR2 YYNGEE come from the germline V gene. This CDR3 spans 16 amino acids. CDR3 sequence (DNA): TGTGCCAGCAGCGTAGCGGCTCCAAGCTCCTACAATGAGCAGTTCTTC. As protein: CASSVAAPSSYNEQFF.

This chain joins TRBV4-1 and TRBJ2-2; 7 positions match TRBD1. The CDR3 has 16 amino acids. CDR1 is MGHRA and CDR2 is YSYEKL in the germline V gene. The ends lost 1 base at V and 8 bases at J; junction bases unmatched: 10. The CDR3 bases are TGCGCCAGCAGCCAAGCCCCCCTGCGACAGGGTGGGGAGCTGTTTTTT. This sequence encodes CASSQAPLRQGGELFF.

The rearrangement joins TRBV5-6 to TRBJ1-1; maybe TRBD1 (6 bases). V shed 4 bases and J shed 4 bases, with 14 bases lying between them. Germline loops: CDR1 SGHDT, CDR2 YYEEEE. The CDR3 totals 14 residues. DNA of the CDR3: TGTGCCAGCAGCCTTCGGGGGCTTGGCACTGAAGCTTTCTTT. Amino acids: CASSLRGLGTEAFF.

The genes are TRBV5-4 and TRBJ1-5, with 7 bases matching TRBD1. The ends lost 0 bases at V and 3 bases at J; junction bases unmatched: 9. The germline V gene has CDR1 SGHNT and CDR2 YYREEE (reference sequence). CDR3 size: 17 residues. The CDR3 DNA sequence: TGTGCCAGCAGCTTGGCTTGGCGGGACAGATACAATCAGCCCCAGCATTTT. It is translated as CASSLAWRDRYNQPQHF.

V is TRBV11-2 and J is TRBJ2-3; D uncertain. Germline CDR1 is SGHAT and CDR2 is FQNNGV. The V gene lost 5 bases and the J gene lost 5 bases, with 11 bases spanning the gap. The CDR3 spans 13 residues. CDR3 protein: CASSPELIDTQYF. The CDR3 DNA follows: TGTGCCAGCAGCCCGGAATTGATAGATACGCAGTATTTT.

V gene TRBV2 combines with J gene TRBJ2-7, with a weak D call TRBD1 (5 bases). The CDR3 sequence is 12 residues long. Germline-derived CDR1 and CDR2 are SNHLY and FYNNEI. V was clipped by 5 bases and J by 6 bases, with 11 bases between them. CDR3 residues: CASSPDQGEQYF. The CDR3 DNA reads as TGTGCCAGCAGTCCGGACCAGGGCGAGCAGTACTTC.

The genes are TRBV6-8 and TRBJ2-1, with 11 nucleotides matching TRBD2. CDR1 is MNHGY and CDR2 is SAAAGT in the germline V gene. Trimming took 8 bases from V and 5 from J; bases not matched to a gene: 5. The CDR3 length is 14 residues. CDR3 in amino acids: CASVLAGGHNEQFF. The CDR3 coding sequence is TGTGCCAGCGTTCTAGCGGGAGGCCACAATGAGCAGTTCTTC.

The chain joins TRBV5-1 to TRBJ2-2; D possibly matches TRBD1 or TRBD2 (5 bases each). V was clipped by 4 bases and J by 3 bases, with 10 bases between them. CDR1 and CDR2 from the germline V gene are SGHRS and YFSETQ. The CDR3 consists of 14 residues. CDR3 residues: CASSLLGDTGELFF. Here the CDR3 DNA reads TGCGCCAGCAGCCTACTAGGGGACACCGGGGAGCTGTTTTTT. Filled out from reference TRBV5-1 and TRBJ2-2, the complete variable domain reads KAGVTQTPRYLIKTRGQQVTLSCSPISGHRSVSWYQQTPGQGLQFLFEYFSETQRNKGNFPGRFSGRQFSNSRSEMNVSTLELGDSALYLCASSLLGDTGELFFGEGSRLTVL.

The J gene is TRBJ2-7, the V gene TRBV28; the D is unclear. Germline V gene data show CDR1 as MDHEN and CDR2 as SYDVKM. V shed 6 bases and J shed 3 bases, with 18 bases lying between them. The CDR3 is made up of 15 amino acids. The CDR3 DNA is TGTGCCAGCAGCGTAAGCCCACCGAGGAACTACGAGCAGTACTTC. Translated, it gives CASSVSPPRNYEQYF.